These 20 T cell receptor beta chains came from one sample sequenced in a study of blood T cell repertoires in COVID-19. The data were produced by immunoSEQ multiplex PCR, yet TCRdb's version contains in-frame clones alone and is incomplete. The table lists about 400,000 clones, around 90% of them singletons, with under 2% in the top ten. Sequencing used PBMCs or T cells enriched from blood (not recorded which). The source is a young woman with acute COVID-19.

This CDR3 reads CAIPDRDRTSGRADGDTQYF. CDR3 nucleotides: TGTGCCATCCCAGACAGGGACCGAACTAGCGGGAGGGCCGATGGAGATACGCAGTATTTT. The V and J genes are TRBV19 and TRBJ2-3, with 13 nucleotides matching TRBD2. The CDR3 is made up of 20 amino acids. In germline, CDR1 is LNHDA, CDR2 SQIVND (reference sequence). V lost 10 bases, J lost 5 bases, and 24 bases stayed unmatched.

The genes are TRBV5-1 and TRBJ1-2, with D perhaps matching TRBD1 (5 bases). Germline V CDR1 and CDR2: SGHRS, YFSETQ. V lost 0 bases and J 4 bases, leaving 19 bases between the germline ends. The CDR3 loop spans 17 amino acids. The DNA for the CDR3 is TGCGCCAGCAGCTTGGGTTTTGGAGGGGACGGGAGCTATGGCTACACCTTC. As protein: CASSLGFGGDGSYGYTF.

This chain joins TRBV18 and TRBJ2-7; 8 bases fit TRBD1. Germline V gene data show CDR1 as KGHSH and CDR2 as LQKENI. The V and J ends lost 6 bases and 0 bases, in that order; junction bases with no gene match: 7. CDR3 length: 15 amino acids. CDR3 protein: CASSRQGTSSYEQYF. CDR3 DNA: TGTGCCAGCTCGCGACAGGGGACATCCTCCTACGAGCAGTACTTC.

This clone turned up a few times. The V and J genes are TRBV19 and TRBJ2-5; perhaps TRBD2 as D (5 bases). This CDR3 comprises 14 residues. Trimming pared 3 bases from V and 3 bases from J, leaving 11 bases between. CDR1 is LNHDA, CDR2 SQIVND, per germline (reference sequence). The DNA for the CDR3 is TGTGCCAGTAGTATTAGTGGGCGGGAAGAGACCCAGTACTTC. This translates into CASSISGREETQYF.

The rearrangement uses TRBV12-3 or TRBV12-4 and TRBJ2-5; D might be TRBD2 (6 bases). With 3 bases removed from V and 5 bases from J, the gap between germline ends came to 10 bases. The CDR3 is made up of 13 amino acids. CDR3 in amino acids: CASSLEGPETQYF. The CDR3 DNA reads TGTGCCAGCAGTTTGGAGGGGCCGGAGACCCAGTACTTC.

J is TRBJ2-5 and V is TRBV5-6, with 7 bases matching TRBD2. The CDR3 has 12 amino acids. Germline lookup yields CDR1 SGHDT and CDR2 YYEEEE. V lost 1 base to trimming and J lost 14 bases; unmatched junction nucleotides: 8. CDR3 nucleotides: TGTGCCAGCAGCTTGTGGCTAGCGGAAAGATACTTC. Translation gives CASSLWLAERYF.

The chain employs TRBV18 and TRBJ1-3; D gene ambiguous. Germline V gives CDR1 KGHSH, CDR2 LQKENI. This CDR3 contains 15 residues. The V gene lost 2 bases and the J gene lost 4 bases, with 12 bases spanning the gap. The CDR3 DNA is TGTGCCAGCTCACCAGTCGGATCGGGGGGAAACACCATATATTTT. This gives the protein CASSPVGSGGNTIYF.

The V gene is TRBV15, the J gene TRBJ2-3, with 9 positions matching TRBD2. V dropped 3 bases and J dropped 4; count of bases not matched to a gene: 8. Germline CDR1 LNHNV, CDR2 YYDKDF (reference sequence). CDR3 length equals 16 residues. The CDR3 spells CATSRVAGVGSDTQYF. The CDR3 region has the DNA TGTGCCACCAGCAGGGTAGCGGGAGTAGGTTCAGATACGCAGTATTTT.

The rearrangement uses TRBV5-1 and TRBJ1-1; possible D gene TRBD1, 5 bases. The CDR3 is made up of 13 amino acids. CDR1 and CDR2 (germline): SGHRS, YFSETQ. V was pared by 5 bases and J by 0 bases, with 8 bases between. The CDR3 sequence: CASRQVVNTEAFF. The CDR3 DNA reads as TGCGCCAGCAGACAGGTAGTGAACACTGAAGCTTTCTTT. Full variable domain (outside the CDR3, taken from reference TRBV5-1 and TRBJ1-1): KAGVTQTPRYLIKTRGQQVTLSCSPISGHRSVSWYQQTPGQGLQFLFEYFSETQRNKGNFPGRFSGRQFSNSRSEMNVSTLELGDSALYLCASRQVVNTEAFFGQGTRLTVV.

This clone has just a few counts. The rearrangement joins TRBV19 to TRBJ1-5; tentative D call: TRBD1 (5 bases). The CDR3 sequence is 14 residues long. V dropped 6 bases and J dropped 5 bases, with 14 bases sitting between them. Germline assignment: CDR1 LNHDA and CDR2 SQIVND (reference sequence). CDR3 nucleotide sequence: TGTGCCAGTAGCCTCGGGGGTTTTGATCAGCCCCAGCATTTT. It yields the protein CASSLGGFDQPQHF.

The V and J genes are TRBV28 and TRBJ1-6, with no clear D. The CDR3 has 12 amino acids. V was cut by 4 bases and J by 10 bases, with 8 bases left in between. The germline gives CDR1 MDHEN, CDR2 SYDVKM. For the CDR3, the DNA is TGTGCCAGCAGTTCGAGGTCCTCACCCCTCCACTTT. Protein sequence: CASSSRSSPLHF.

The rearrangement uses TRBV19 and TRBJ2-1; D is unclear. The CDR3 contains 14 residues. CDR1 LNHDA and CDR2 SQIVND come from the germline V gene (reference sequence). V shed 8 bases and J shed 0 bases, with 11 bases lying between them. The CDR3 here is CASSRVGSYNEQFF. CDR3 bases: TGTGCCAGTTCCCGGGTCGGCTCCTACAATGAGCAGTTCTTC.

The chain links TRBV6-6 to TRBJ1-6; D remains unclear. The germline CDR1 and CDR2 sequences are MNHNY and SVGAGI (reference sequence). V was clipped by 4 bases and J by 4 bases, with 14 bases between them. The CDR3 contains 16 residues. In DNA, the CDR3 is TGTGCCAGCAGTTCCCTGGTGGCCCCATATAATTCACCCCTCCACTTT. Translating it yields CASSSLVAPYNSPLHF.

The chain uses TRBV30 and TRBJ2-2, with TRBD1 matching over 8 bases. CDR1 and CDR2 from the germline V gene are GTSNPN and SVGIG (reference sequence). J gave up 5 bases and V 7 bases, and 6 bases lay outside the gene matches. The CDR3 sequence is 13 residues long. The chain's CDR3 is CALDRGGTGELFF. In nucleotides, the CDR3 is TGTGCCTTAGACAGGGGCGGAACCGGGGAGCTGTTTTTT.

The CDR3 protein is CASSPGTEGNTEAFF. Here the CDR3 DNA reads TGTGCCAGTAGTCCAGGGACAGAAGGGAACACTGAAGCTTTCTTT. The rearrangement uses TRBV19 and TRBJ1-1; 7 bases agree with TRBD1. The CDR3 contains 15 residues. Trimming at V came to 5 bases and at J to 1 base, leaving 7 bases not matched to a gene. In germline, CDR1 is LNHDA, CDR2 SQIVND (reference sequence). The full variable domain, rest sourced from reference TRBV19 and TRBJ1-1, is DGGITQSPKYLFRKEGQNVTLSCEQNLNHDAMYWYRQDPGQGLRLIYYSQIVNDFQKGDIAEGYSVSREKKESFPLTVTSAQKNPTAFYLCASSPGTEGNTEAFFGQGTRLTVV.

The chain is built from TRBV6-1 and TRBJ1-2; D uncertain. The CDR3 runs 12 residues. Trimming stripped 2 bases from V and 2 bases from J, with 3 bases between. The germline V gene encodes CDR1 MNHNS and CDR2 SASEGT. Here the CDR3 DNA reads TGTGCCAGCAGTGAACTAAACTATGGCTACACCTTC. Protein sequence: CASSELNYGYTF.

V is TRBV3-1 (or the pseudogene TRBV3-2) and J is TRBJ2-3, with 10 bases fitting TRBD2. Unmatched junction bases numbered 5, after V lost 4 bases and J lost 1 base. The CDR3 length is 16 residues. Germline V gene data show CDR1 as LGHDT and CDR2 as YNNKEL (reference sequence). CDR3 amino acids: CASSPRLAGGTDTQYF. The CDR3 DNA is TGTGCCAGCAGCCCCCGTCTAGCGGGGGGCACAGATACGCAGTATTTT.

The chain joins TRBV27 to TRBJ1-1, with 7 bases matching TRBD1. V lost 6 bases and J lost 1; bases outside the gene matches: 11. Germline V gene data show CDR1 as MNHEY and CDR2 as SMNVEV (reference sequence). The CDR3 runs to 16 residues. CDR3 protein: CASSLTGEEWNTEAFF. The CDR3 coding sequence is TGTGCCAGCAGCCTTACAGGGGAGGAGTGGAACACTGAAGCTTTCTTT.

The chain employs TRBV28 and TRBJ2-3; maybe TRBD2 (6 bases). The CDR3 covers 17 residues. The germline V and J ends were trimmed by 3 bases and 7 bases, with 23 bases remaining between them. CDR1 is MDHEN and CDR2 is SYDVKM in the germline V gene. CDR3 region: CASSFVKARLGRYTQYF. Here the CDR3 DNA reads TGTGCCAGCAGTTTTGTCAAAGCGAGACTAGGGAGATATACGCAGTATTTT.

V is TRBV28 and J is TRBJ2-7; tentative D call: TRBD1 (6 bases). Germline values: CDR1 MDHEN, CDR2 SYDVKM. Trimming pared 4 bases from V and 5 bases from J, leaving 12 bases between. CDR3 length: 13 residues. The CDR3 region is CASSWQGSHEQYF. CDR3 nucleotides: TGTGCCAGCAGTTGGCAGGGGAGCCACGAGCAGTACTTC.